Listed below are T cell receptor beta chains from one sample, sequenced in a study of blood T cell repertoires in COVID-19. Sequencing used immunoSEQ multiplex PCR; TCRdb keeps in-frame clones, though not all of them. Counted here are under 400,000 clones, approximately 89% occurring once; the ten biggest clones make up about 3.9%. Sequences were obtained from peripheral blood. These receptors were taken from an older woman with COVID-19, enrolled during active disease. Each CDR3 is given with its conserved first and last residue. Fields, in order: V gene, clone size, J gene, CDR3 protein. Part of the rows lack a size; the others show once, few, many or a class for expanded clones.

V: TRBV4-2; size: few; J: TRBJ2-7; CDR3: CASSQDWRGALFF
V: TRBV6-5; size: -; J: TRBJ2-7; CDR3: CASSYLGAGLEYEQYF
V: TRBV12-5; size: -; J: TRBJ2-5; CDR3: CASGRPGLAGDQETQYF
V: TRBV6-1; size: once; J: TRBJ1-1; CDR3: CASSEVSGVISEAFF
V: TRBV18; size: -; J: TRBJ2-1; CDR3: CASSPGTGSEQFF
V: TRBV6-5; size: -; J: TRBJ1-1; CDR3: CASRRTGRVFEAFF
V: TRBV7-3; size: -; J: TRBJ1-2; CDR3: CASSLNVGGYGYTF
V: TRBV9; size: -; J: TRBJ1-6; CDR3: CASSVRGVNSPLHF
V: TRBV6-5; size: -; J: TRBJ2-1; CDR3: CASSYMGRHNEQFF
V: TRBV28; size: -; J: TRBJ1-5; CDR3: CASSLGRGNQPQHF
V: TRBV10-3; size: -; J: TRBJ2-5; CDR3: CAVGGQETQYF
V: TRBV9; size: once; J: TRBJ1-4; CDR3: CASSPGRGAPEKLFF
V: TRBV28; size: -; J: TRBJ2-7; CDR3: CASSFQGLSYEQYF
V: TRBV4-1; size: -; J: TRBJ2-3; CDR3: CASSQRTGGADTQYF